This T cell receptor beta chain was identified in a study of blood T cell repertoires in COVID-19. Background on the study: Samples of COVID-19 (acute and convalescent) were obtained from the United States, Italy and Spain. PBMCs, B-cell-depleted T cells, or T cells provided the cDNA or gDNA that made up the material.

TCRdb keeps only in-frame clones here, not all; method: immunoSEQ multiplex PCR. Counted here are 200,000 to 250,000 clones, about 80% occurring once; the ten biggest clones make up about 3.8%. Looked up from germline, CDR1 is SEHNR and CDR2 is FQNEAQ (reference sequence). J gave up 5 bases and V 5 bases, and 8 bases lay outside the gene matches. The CDR3 length is 15 residues. The cohort comprised adults aged roughly 18 to 95 years residing in approximately 22 US areas. In the 2 weeks before study entry, exposed participants met a COVID-19 case, which was PCR-confirmed or clinician-diagnosed. This chain uses TRBV7-9 with TRBJ2-1, with TRBD2 matching 8 bases. The TCR was taken from a woman aged 40 to 50 who had been exposed to COVID-19. Material for sequencing was PBMCs or T cells enriched from blood (not recorded which). This CDR3 is CASSPSGGPHNEQFF. In DNA form, the CDR3 reads TGTGCCAGCAGCCCCTCGGGGGGGCCACACAATGAGCAGTTCTTC. The full variable domain, with the rest looked up from reference TRBV7-9 and TRBJ2-1, is DTGVSQNPRHKITKRGQNVTFRCDPISEHNRLYWYRQTLGQGPEFLTYFQNEAQLEKSRLLSDRFSAERPKGSFSTLEIQRTEQGDSAMYLCASSPSGGPHNEQFFGPGTRLTVL.